This TCR beta chain was found in a study of CD8+ T cells in alopecia areata (dated by TCRdb to the late 2010s). At the level of the whole study: The treated patients took part in an open-label pilot trial in which moderate-to-severe alopecia areata was treated with oral tofacitinib at 5 to 10 mg twice daily. TCRbeta CDR3 regions were amplified by immunoSEQ multiplex PCR using 35 Vbeta forward and 13 Jbeta reverse primers. Tofacitinib-treated patients had biopsies at baseline and at 4 and 24 weeks of treatment, with a later scalp biopsy in several patients. The study used high-throughput TCRbeta sequencing to examine T cell clonal expansion in alopecia areata, in both the C3H/HeJ mouse model and human patients. Disease severity in treated patients was measured with the SALT score, which quantifies the percentage of affected scalp surface area. RNA came from the PAXgene miRNA kit for fixed scalp, the miRNeasy kit for PBMCs, and the RNeasy kit for mouse skin. Human TCRbeta sequencing covered scalp tissue and sorted CD4+ and CD8+ peripheral blood T cells from patchy and totalis/universalis alopecia areata patients and healthy controls. Scalp clonality was compared among normal scalp (n=4), patchy alopecia areata scalp (n=8), and alopecia totalis/universalis scalp (n=8). Tofacitinib was given for 6 to 18 months, followed by 6 months of follow-up off drug to assess delayed response and recurrence. Summary of the overall study and its limitations: Lesional scalp, especially in alopecia totalis/universalis, showed higher clonality and more expanded CD8+ clones than normal scalp, suggesting antigenic drive. During tofacitinib treatment, many expanded lesional clones remained in scalp and blood, and this persistence may partly explain relapse after treatment is stopped. Scalp clonality and the number of expanded CD8+ clones among the top 100 scalp clones were significantly decreased by tofacitinib. Scalp TCR repertoire analysis is complicated because resident alphabeta T cells in normal human skin are also sequenced, whereas mouse skin is dominated by gammadelta T cells. TCR sequences shared between patients were less clear than in mice, possibly partly because of HLA diversity in the patient population. The treated cohort was small, with a single nonresponder, so links between baseline CD8+ expansion and response need larger studies.

Libraries came from the immunoSEQ multiplex PCR assay. For TCR sequencing, RNA was extracted from every sample and reverse transcribed into cDNA to serve as template. SuperScript III was used to make first-strand cDNA, primed with a 2:1 mix of oligo-dT and random hexamers. A synthetic immune receptor repertoire was used to measure amplification bias, and any remaining bias was corrected computationally. In the source study's methods: After raw reads were preprocessed to remove errors, the CDR3 was defined following IMGT conventions as running from the conserved cysteine to phenylalanine. Clonality was computed as 1 minus the Shannon entropy, with the entropy normalized by log2 of the number of productive unique TCRs. CD4 or CD8 identity of scalp clones was inferred by cross-referencing scalp TCRbeta sequences with sorted blood CD4 and CD8 repertoires. Drawn from immuneACCESS, this table holds only the in-frame rearrangements with V and J called that TCRdb kept. Clones are partly lost; checked studies trace under half to an unresolved V gene and leave the rest unexplained. The V and J calls and the clone size are those of that table, but D and trimming were determined from the DNA. For this sample there are about 200,000 clones; around two fifths appear just once. Roughly 0.45% of the sample rests with the top ten.

Reading the label with the study, this specimen's treatment or condition is: oral pan-JAK inhibitor, 5-10 mg twice daily. Peripheral blood and lesional scalp punch biopsies were obtained from patients with alopecia areata. PBMCs were isolated by density centrifugation and stained for CD3, CD4 and CD8, and CD4+ and CD8+ T cells were sorted on a FACSAria. Notes on this clone: Its antigen target is currently unknown. Within one base of it there is no much larger clone, and no base qualities were kept.

In the germline V gene, CDR1 corresponds to KGHSH and CDR2 to LQKENI. CDR3 length: 14 amino acids, cysteine to phenylalanine. Only CDR3 DNA remains: 42 bases, in frame from the first base. V loses 2 bases, J loses 4 bases, and the germline ends lie 11 bases apart. The clonotype comes from a human donor with alopecia areata. The chain is made from TRBV18 and TRBJ2-5, with the identity of the D gene unclear. The sequencing used CD4+ T cells sorted from blood, collected at approximately week 34, from a patient treated with tofacitinib. The CDR3 region reads CASSPNLARETQYF. The nucleotide sequence reads as follows: TGTGCCAGCTCACCAAATTTGGCTAGAGAGACCCAGTACTTC. The variable domain in full, with residues beyond the CDR3 obtained from the reference TRBV18 and TRBJ2-5 genes, is NAGVMQNPRHLVRRRGQEARLRCSPMKGHSHVYWYRQLPEEGLKFMVYLQKENIIDESGMPKERFSAEFPKEGPSILRIQQVVRGDSAAYFCASSPNLARETQYFGPGTRLLVL.